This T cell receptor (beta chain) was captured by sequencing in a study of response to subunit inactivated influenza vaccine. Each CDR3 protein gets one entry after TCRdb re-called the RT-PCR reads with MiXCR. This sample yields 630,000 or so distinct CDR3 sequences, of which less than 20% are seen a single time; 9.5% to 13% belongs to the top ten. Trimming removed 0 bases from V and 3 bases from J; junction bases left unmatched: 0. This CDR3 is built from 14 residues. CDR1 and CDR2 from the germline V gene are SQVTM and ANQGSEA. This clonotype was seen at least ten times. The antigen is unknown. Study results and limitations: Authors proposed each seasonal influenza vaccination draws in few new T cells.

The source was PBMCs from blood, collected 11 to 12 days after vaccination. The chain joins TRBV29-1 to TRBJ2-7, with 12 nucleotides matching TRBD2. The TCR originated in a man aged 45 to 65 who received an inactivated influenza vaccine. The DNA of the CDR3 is TGCAGCGTTGAAGAGACTAGCGGGAGCTACGAGCAGTACTTC. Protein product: CSVEETSGSYEQYF.